These 28 T cell receptor beta chains originate from one sample sequenced in a study of graft-versus-host responses after intestinal transplantation (dated by TCRdb to the early 2020s). The library came from the immunoSEQ multiplex PCR assay. The table was pulled from immuneACCESS by TCRdb, which kept in-frame rearrangements only. Such tables lose some clones; where checked, under half of the loss comes from unresolved V genes, and the rest has no known cause. The sample records about 90,000 clones, 83% of which are singletons. About 18% of the sample lies in the top ten. The sample's time point label, in plain terms: cells obtained before transplantation from donor or recipient. No cognate antigen is known for these TCRs. The sample in question was unstimulated CD8+ T cells sorted from spleen or lymph node cells, obtained before intestinal transplant. These receptors were collected from a human donor who received an intestinal transplant.

This sequence joins TRBV9 and TRBJ1-2; 8 nucleotides line up with TRBD1. The CDR3 is 18 residues long. Trimming removed 1 base from V and 4 bases from J; junction bases left unmatched: 15. Germline assignment: CDR1 SGDLS and CDR2 YYNGEE. CDR3 coding DNA: TGTGCCAGCAGCGTATCGTTATCCCAGGACAGGGTGTCCTATGGCTACACCTTC. Residues: CASSVSLSQDRVSYGYTF.

This clone was counted a few times. J is TRBJ2-6 and V is TRBV15, with D hard to call. Between the trimmed V and J ends, which lost 0 bases and 4 bases, there was a span of 10 bases. The CDR3 covers 16 residues. Germline V gene sequence: CDR1 LNHNV, CDR2 YYDKDF (reference sequence). DNA of the CDR3: TGTGCCACCAGCAGAGACCCGTTTGGGGGGGCCAACGTCCTGACTTTC. Protein product: CATSRDPFGGANVLTF.

V gene TRBV6-5 combines with J gene TRBJ2-1, with TRBD2 matching 11 bases. V lost 6 bases and J lost 4; bases outside the gene matches: 5. The germline CDR1 and CDR2 sequences are MNHEY and SVGAGI. CDR3 length: 15 amino acids. The CDR3 here is CASSPGTSGYNEQFF. CDR3 nucleotide sequence: TGTGCCAGCAGCCCCGGGACTAGCGGATACAATGAGCAGTTCTTC.

The chain employs TRBV27 and TRBJ2-7; 9 nucleotides align to TRBD1. Germline V gene data show CDR1 as MNHEY and CDR2 as SMNVEV (reference sequence). This CDR3 comprises 15 residues. V lost 5 bases and J lost 4; bases outside the gene matches: 9. CDR3 DNA sequence: TGTGCCAGCAGTCCCGGACAGGGGAGGTTGTACGAGCAGTACTTC. It codes for CASSPGQGRLYEQYF.

This chain connects TRBV4-2 to TRBJ2-1, with 13 bases matching TRBD2. The CDR3 has 16 residues. Trimming took 4 bases from V and 6 from J; bases not matched to a gene: 6. CDR1 and CDR2 (germline): LGHNA, YNFKEQ. CDR3 sequence reads: CASSLPGLAGVNEQFF. CDR3 sequence (DNA): TGTGCCAGCAGCCTCCCTGGACTAGCGGGAGTCAATGAGCAGTTCTTC.

The gene calls are TRBV6-5 and TRBJ2-4; D may match TRBD1 or TRBD2 (5 bases each). CDR1 and CDR2 (germline): MNHEY, SVGAGI. This CDR3 contains 16 residues. V was trimmed by 0 bases and J by 1 base, leaving 10 bases between them. The CDR3 reads CASSYSWGWAKNIQYF. Here the CDR3 DNA reads TGTGCCAGCAGTTACTCGTGGGGGTGGGCCAAAAACATTCAGTACTTC.

The chain is built from TRBV11-2 and TRBJ2-7; 8 nucleotides align to TRBD2. The CDR3 is 18 amino acids. J gave up 5 bases and V 1 base, and 16 bases lay outside the gene matches. Germline V gives CDR1 SGHAT, CDR2 FQNNGV. The CDR3 DNA reads TGTGCCAGCAGCTTAGCTCCCGCTCACGGGAGGGCCGTGGACGAGCAGTACTTC. This translates into CASSLAPAHGRAVDEQYF.

The gene calls are TRBV7-8 and TRBJ2-3; 7 positions match TRBD2. The V segment lost 3 bases and the J segment 0 bases; nucleotides outside the gene matches: 9. This CDR3 is 17 amino acids long. CDR1 is SGHVS, CDR2 FQNEAQ, per germline. The chain's CDR3 is CASSLGISGSSTDTQYF. CDR3 DNA: TGTGCCAGCAGCTTGGGAATTAGCGGGTCTAGCACAGATACGCAGTATTTT.

This rearrangement joins TRBV27 to TRBJ2-3; 9 nucleotides agree with TRBD2. The V gene end was trimmed by 5 bases and the J gene end by 3 bases; junction bases not matched to a gene: 3. The CDR3 covers 14 residues. Germline-derived CDR1 and CDR2 are MNHEY and SMNVEV (reference sequence). CDR3 sequence (DNA): TGTGCCAGCAGTGCTAGCGGGGCAACAGATACGCAGTATTTT. It encodes CASSASGATDTQYF.

V is TRBV6-5 and J is TRBJ2-3; 10 bases are a match to TRBD2. Trimming at V came to 0 bases and at J to 8 bases, leaving 8 bases not matched to a gene. This CDR3 spans 16 amino acids. In germline, CDR1 is MNHEY, CDR2 SVGAGI. The CDR3 protein is CASSYSRSGTSVTQYF. CDR3 coding DNA: TGTGCCAGCAGTTACTCTAGGTCGGGGACTAGCGTTACGCAGTATTTT.

This clone was seen only once. This chain connects TRBV27 to TRBJ2-3, with unresolved D. Trimming took 3 bases from V and 2 from J, leaving 6 bases between them. The germline V gene has CDR1 MNHEY and CDR2 SMNVEV (reference sequence). The CDR3 loop spans 13 amino acids. The CDR3 DNA reads TGTGCCAGCAGTTTTTCCGTCACAGATACGCAGTATTTT. This sequence encodes CASSFSVTDTQYF.

This clone was seen a single time. This chain links TRBV5-1 with TRBJ2-3; the D gene is possibly TRBD1 (7 bases). V lost 4 bases and J lost 6, with 27 bases in between. Germline loops: CDR1 SGHRS, CDR2 YFSETQ. The CDR3 totals 18 residues. CDR3 protein: CASSPGGMRTLKVDTQYF. In DNA form, the CDR3 reads TGCGCCAGCAGCCCAGGGGGGATGAGAACCCTAAAGGTGGATACGCAGTATTTT.

V and J are TRBV4-1 and TRBJ1-4, with D maybe TRBD1 (6 bases). This CDR3 comprises 15 residues. CDR1 and CDR2 from the germline V gene are MGHRA and YSYEKL. The V gene lost 2 bases and the J gene lost 3 bases, with 10 bases spanning the gap. The CDR3 here is CASSQRQASNEKLFF. As DNA, the CDR3 is TGCGCCAGCAGCCAAAGACAGGCGTCTAATGAAAAACTGTTTTTT.

V is TRBV27 and J is TRBJ2-2; D is uncertain. The CDR3 totals 14 residues. Germline-derived CDR1 and CDR2 are MNHEY and SMNVEV (reference sequence). V gave up 0 bases and J gave up 6 bases, with 8 bases separating them. The CDR3 nucleotides are TGTGCCAGCAGTTTATCGCTTCTCGCCGGGGAGCTGTTTTTT. It translates to CASSLSLLAGELFF.

CDR3 sequence (DNA): TGTGCCAGCAGCACGGACAGGGGAGTCAATCAGCCCCAGCATTTT. This codes for CASSTDRGVNQPQHF. The chain links TRBV21-1 to TRBJ1-5; the table's D call, TRBD1, was not checked against the DNA. TRBV21-1 is a pseudogene segment. The CDR3 runs to 15 residues.

V is TRBV5-1 and J is TRBJ2-1; D ambiguous. V shed 3 bases and J shed 8 bases, with 6 bases lying between them. The CDR3 totals 11 residues. Germline-derived CDR1 and CDR2 are SGHRS and YFSETQ. The CDR3 DNA is TGCGCCAGCAGCTCTTCCTATGAGCAGTTCTTC. Its protein product is CASSSSYEQFF.

By share, this clone counts as large. The rearrangement joins TRBV5-6 to TRBJ1-1; weak D call: TRBD1 (5 bases). Trimming left V 0 bases short and J 5 bases short, with 8 bases between. In germline, CDR1 is SGHDT, CDR2 YYEEEE. CDR3 length: 13 amino acids. The CDR3 bases are TGTGCCAGCAGCTTGGCCTCAGGGACTGAAGCTTTCTTT. Protein sequence: CASSLASGTEAFF.

The chain joins TRBV28 to TRBJ2-7; 13 nucleotides align to TRBD2. V shed 4 bases, J shed 4 bases, and the junction held 4 bases outside the gene matches. The germline gives CDR1 MDHEN, CDR2 SYDVKM. CDR3 length: 15 residues. CDR3 nucleotides: TGTGCCAGCAGTTCCCAGACTAGCGGGAGGTACGAGCAGTACTTC. It yields the protein CASSSQTSGRYEQYF.

The chain couples TRBV27 to TRBJ2-7; 9 nucleotides line up with TRBD1. V lost 0 bases to trimming and J lost 5 bases; unmatched junction nucleotides: 11. The CDR3 has 17 residues. In germline, CDR1 is MNHEY, CDR2 SMNVEV (reference sequence). The CDR3: CASSLSGGGQGIHEQYF. The CDR3 bases are TGTGCCAGCAGTTTATCGGGGGGGGGACAGGGAATCCACGAGCAGTACTTC.

The chain links TRBV6-1 to TRBJ1-1, with D unclear. The CDR3 loop spans 17 amino acids. V was pared by 1 base and J by 1 base, with 16 bases between. Germline V gene sequence: CDR1 MNHNS, CDR2 SASEGT. CDR3 sequence: CASSEEGAGTWNTEAFF. Written as DNA, the CDR3 is TGTGCCAGCAGTGAAGAGGGTGCAGGAACGTGGAACACTGAAGCTTTCTTT.

V and J are TRBV27 and TRBJ1-6; D is uncertain. The CDR3 runs to 13 residues. The ends were cut back, 5 bases at V and 9 bases at J, with 11 bases in the middle. CDR1 and CDR2 (germline): MNHEY, SMNVEV (reference sequence). CDR3 DNA: TGTGCCAGCAGTACGGTAGGGCGTTCACCCCTCCACTTT. As protein: CASSTVGRSPLHF.

This rearrangement joins TRBV28 to TRBJ1-2; the D gene is possibly TRBD1 (5 bases). The germline V gene encodes CDR1 MDHEN and CDR2 SYDVKM. Trimming pared 5 bases from V and 6 bases from J, leaving 22 bases between. The CDR3 spans 16 residues. CDR3 protein: CASSPNRGRVHNGYTF. The CDR3 DNA sequence: TGTGCCAGCAGTCCCAACCGGGGCAGGGTTCATAATGGCTACACCTTC.

CDR3 in amino acids: CASSVSGTSYEQYF. CDR3 DNA: TGTGCCAGCAGCGTCTCCGGGACTAGCTACGAGCAGTACTTC. The gene calls are TRBV9 and TRBJ2-7, with 8 bases matching TRBD2. The CDR3 has 14 residues. J lost 3 bases, V lost 2 bases, and 4 bases had no gene match. In germline, CDR1 is SGDLS, CDR2 YYNGEE.

The V and J genes are TRBV2 and TRBJ1-2; D unresolved. In germline, CDR1 is SNHLY, CDR2 FYNNEI. Trimming removed 7 bases from V and 1 base from J, with 10 bases in between. The CDR3 runs 13 residues. The CDR3, as DNA: TGTGCCAGCATGCCGACGGATAACTATGGCTACACCTTC. Translation gives CASMPTDNYGYTF.

The chain couples TRBV12-2 to TRBJ1-4. TRBV12-2 is listed as a pseudogene. This CDR3 is 18 amino acids long. CDR3 region: CASRLEGTLLSLTEKLFF. For the CDR3, the DNA is TGTGCAAGTCGCTTAGAAGGGACTCTCCTTTCCTTAACTGAAAAACTGTTTTTT.

In nucleotides, the CDR3 is TGTGCCAGCAGTTTCGACGGAATCAATCAGCCCCAGCATTTT. Its translation is CASSFDGINQPQHF. The chain carries TRBV27 and TRBJ1-5, with D uncertain. The CDR3 is made up of 14 amino acids. Between the trimmed V and J ends, which lost 3 bases and 3 bases, there was a span of 9 bases. Germline CDR1 reads MNHEY; CDR2 reads SMNVEV (reference sequence).

This chain joins TRBV28 and TRBJ2-1; D is ambiguous. The V end lost 5 bases, the J end lost 7 bases, and 15 bases lay between the germline ends. Germline loops: CDR1 MDHEN, CDR2 SYDVKM. This CDR3 has 14 amino acids. CDR3: CASSPTSAGNEQFF. The CDR3 nucleotides are TGTGCCAGCAGTCCGACCAGCGCCGGAAATGAGCAGTTCTTC. Together with reference TRBV28 and TRBJ2-1, the CDR3 gives the full variable domain: DVKVTQSSRYLVKRTGEKVFLECVQDMDHENMFWYRQDPGLGLRLIYFSYDVKMKEKGDIPEGYSVSREKKERFSLILESASTNQTSMYLCASSPTSAGNEQFFGPGTRLTVL.

V gene TRBV11-2 combines with J gene TRBJ2-2; 14 nucleotides line up with TRBD2. The V segment lost 2 bases and the J segment 4 bases; nucleotides outside the gene matches: 3. The germline V gene has CDR1 SGHAT and CDR2 FQNNGV. This CDR3 has 17 amino acids. The CDR3, as DNA: TGTGCCAGCAGCTTAAGGGGACTAGCGGGAGTCACCGGGGAGCTGTTTTTT. It yields the protein CASSLRGLAGVTGELFF. Drawing the rest from reference TRBV11-2 and TRBJ2-2, the complete variable domain is EAGVAQSPRYKIIEKRQSVAFWCNPISGHATLYWYQQILGQGPKLLIQFQNNGVVDDSQLPKDRFSAERLKGVDSTLKIQPAKLEDSAVYLCASSLRGLAGVTGELFFGEGSRLTVL.